The sequence of this T cell receptor beta chain was determined in a study of cytomegalovirus exposure and HLA in healthy donors (dated by TCRdb to the late 2010s). Study-level background: An earlier analysis of 550 to 700 of the donors reported more than 250 Gb of sequence data and 100 million to 140 million unique TCR beta sequences from 150 million to 200 million T cells. Alongside the repertoire data, information on donor age, sex, ethnicity and CMV serostatus was compiled. To study patterns of TCR occurrence, a later analysis re-analyzed previously published TCR beta repertoires from 550 to 800 donors and added high-resolution HLA genotyping. Among a few hundred genotyped donors of the cohort, an average of around 240,000 unique TCR beta nucleotide sequences were sequenced per donor, around 20% of them non-productive. Five DR-DQ haplotypes were handled as single units for association and clustering because linkage in the cohort was strong. The study was designed to test whether signatures of past pathogen exposure could be identified by cataloging public T cell receptors. Typing coverage differed by locus: A, B, C, DRB1 and DQB1 were typed in roughly 620-630 donors, DQA1 in about 560, DPA1 in 606, and DPB1 in 450 to 490. The later analysis used no new phenotypic data to find candidate immune exposures, relying instead on TCR beta sequences and their occurrence across donors. HLA typing included class I and class II loci at four-digit resolution. A separate validation cohort of about 110 different subjects was used in addition to the approximately 700-subject first cohort. An earlier analysis of around 640 of the donors used high-throughput TCR beta sequencing to judge whether each TCR beta V gene segment behaved as functional or pseudogenic. A later genetic analysis used genome-wide SNP genotypes for about 60% of the roughly 670 donors, treating that subset as a discovery cohort. The T cell repertoires of some 670 subjects were profiled by immunosequencing and related to cytomegalovirus serostatus. An early release covering 500 to 750 HLA-typed donors comprised approximately 290 gigabases of sequencing data and tens of millions of unique TCR sequences. Of the approximately 400 genotyped donors, approximately 80% were placed in the genetic ancestry cluster associated with self-reported Caucasian donors. To predict cytomegalovirus infection status, the study brought together high-throughput TCR immunosequencing, statistical association of individual TCRs with disease status, and machine learning. Every repertoire in the discovery cohort had been generated on one and the same sequencing platform.

Here is what the overall study found, with its caveats: A later analysis reported that several top co-occurrence clusters appeared linked to parvovirus B19, influenza, CMV and Epstein-Barr virus. In a later genetic analysis, a missense DCLRE1C variant was associated with V-gene and J-gene trimming of TCR beta chains, and the association was replicated in an independent cohort. In a later analysis, TCR association rates were found to vary across HLA loci, with the most associated TCRs seen for DRB1 alleles and the fewest for HLA-C alleles. Because some donors lacked HLA typing at each locus, the association tests relied only on the typed subset. A further reported finding was that TCR beta sequences accurately predicted the HLA-A and HLA-B alleles for most subjects in the first cohort. Presence/absence analyses assumed roughly uniform sequencing depth across donors, an assumption that may not hold. Compared with the roughly 670-donor mean, donors in an Asian-associated ancestry cluster had fewer N-insertions in productive TCRs, according to a later genetic analysis. Compared with equally common non-associated chains, HLA-associated TCR beta chains in a later analysis were more clonally expanded and had lower generation probabilities. In the study, 164 TCR beta chains were listed as associated with cytomegalovirus. Because counts were too low, seventeen rarely observed V segments, including chromosome 9 orphons, were excluded from the earlier analysis of some 540 of the donors. When HLA alleles, especially DR and DQ, strongly co-occurred, attributing TCR associations to individual alleles was difficult. A cluster of highly shared sequence variants was judged likely to be a technical artifact of the sequencing pipeline. Most CMV-associated TCR beta chains appeared to be HLA-restricted in a later analysis, and the HLA associations seemed to be driven largely by CMV exposure. The 87-base-pair reads could not distinguish some IMGT-functional V segments, including TRBV6-2 and TRBV6-3, so those segments were excluded. Only TCR beta chains were sequenced in this cohort, and the absence of alpha or paired-chain data limited detectable features. In vitro tests confirmed that three of the cytomegalovirus-associated TCR beta chains recognize cytomegalovirus antigens. The authors suggested that the approach could potentially be extended to other disease states and immunological phenotypes. Most TCR sequences were observed very rarely across donors, whereas some public TCRs were present in many individuals. In an earlier analysis of 587 of the donors, most TCR beta V segments appeared in productive rearrangements about 87% or about 30% of the time, broadly matching IMGT annotations. At a false discovery rate of 0.05, a later analysis linked about 16,000 TCR beta sequences to specific HLA alleles. Linkage disequilibrium might explain the correlated functional status among segregating V segments, but an unknown experimental factor could not be excluded. The classifier was reported to diagnose cytomegalovirus status with high specificity and sensitivity in both the original cohort and the validation cohort. Immune exposure information for the cohort was limited to CMV serostatus.

Receptor amplification or capture employed the immunoSEQ multiplex PCR assay. A mixture of 60 forward primers for TCR Vbeta segments and 13 reverse primers for TCR Jbeta segments was used in the multiplex PCR. Amplification of the CDR3 region of rearranged TCR beta genes was performed with a multiplex PCR assay on genomic DNA. Amplified TCR beta libraries were sequenced as 87-base-pair reads on the Illumina HiSeq System. The source study handled its data this way. A later analysis tallied 75 million to 95 million unique TCR beta chains across the 666 repertoires, and 10 million to 11 million of those chains were shared by two or more donors. To remove PCR and sequencing errors, raw reads were error-corrected and collapsed into unique sequences using a nearest-neighbor algorithm that merged closely related sequences. CDR3 sequences were aligned to IMGT reference sequences to assign V, D and J gene segments. For a sequence to be retained, a match of at least six nucleotides was required to both a V gene segment and a J gene segment. Rearrangements were called productive when the CDR3 lacked stop codons and stayed in frame with V and J; all others were non-productive. Following IMGT convention, CDR3 was defined as the stretch from the second conserved V-encoded cysteine to the conserved J-encoded phenylalanine. The earlier analysis of some 540 of the donors excluded any sequence lacking an unambiguous match to a single V gene segment. In an earlier analysis of approximately 590 of the donors, V segments were called functional above 56.7% productive rearrangements and were called segregating when the between-donor standard deviation exceeded 5%. A statistical classification framework was built for diagnosing cytomegalovirus status from the catalog of TCR beta chain sequences. In a later analysis, TCR nucleotide sequences were compared against IMGT/GENE-DB human TR gene sequences so that V and J genes could be assigned. Using the TCRdist pipeline, a later analysis assigned CDR3 sequences along with most-parsimonious VDJ recombination scenarios. In a later analysis, each TCR beta chain was defined by its CDR3 amino acid sequence together with its V-gene family, and reads lacking a unique V-gene family were excluded. A later analysis removed roughly 590 highly shared, low-generation-probability nucleotide sequences to deal with suspected cross-contamination and a sequencing artifact. For each public chain, a later analysis derived a clonal expansion index from normalized ranks of inferred template counts within each repertoire. A later analysis computed generation probabilities with a VDJ recombination model fitted to out-of-frame rearrangements, and checked the results against IGoR. Hypergeometric tests were used in a later analysis to score TCR-TCR, TCR-HLA and TCR-CMV co-occurrence, with a repertoire-size bias correction applied to the TCR pairs. To estimate false discovery rates, a later analysis permuted the HLA or CMV assignments 20 times. In a later analysis, co-occurring TCRs were grouped using DBSCAN, and TCRdist sequence similarity was added for clustering within HLA-allele-positive subsets. Co-occurrence clustering excluded repertoires with fewer than 30,000 or more than 120,000 public chains, plus five with anomalous nucleotide sharing. TCRdb took this table from immuneACCESS and kept in-frame rearrangements with V and J called. Such tables lack part of the clones; where checked against another copy, unresolved V genes explain under half of the gap, and the rest is unexplained. Clone size and V and J calls were adopted from that table, with D and trimming inferred from the DNA. This sample is represented by around 160,000 clones; about 75% of them were singletons. Together, the top ten hold about 7.7% of the sample.

A word on this clone: The antigen it recognizes is unknown. No base quality values were provided; no much bigger clone lies one nucleotide off.

V sheds 7 bases and J sheds 3 bases, leaving 12 bases between their ends. Reading the germline V gene (reference sequence) gives CDR1 MNHNY and CDR2 SVGAGI. Including cysteine and phenylalanine, the CDR3 has 13 amino acids. Just CDR3 DNA is preserved here, 39 bases in frame from base 1. The cohort consisted of 666 healthy bone marrow donors. At the time of sampling, all cohort members were nominally healthy, though unrecorded immune exposures were likely present. The donor tested CMV seropositive and was one of the 289 seropositive cohort members. Every donor gave a peripheral blood sample, and the peripheral blood mononuclear cells from that sample were used for TCR beta sequencing. Genomic DNA was extracted from the blood cell samples with the Qiagen DNeasy Blood Extraction Kit.

This receptor was identified in a woman aged 40 to 49 in good health and CMV-seropositive. Sequencing was done on a sample of PBMCs. The rearranged segments are TRBV6-6 and TRBJ1-1; TRBD1 is a possible D gene, resting on 6 matching bases. The CDR3 region has the sequence CASNRAVDTEAFF. The DNA sequence is as follows: TGTGCCAGCAACAGGGCGGTGGACACTGAAGCTTTCTTT.